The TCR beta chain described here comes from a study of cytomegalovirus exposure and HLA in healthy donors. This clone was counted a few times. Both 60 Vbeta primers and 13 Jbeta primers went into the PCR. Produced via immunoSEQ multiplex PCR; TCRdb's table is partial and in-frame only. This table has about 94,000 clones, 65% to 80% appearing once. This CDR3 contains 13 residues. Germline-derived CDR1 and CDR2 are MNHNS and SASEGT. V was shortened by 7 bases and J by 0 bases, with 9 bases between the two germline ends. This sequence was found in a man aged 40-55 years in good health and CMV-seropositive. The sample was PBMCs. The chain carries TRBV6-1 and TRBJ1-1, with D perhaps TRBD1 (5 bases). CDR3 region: CASTPTVNTEAFF. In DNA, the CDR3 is TGTGCCAGCACTCCGACAGTGAACACTGAAGCTTTCTTT.